The rows below give T cell receptor beta chains drawn from one sample of a study of HIV-infected children after antiretroviral therapy interruption. TCRdb recomputed calls from the 3' RACE reads with MiXCR, one row per CDR3 protein. The table lists about 86,000 distinct CDR3 sequences, roughly 6.7% of them singletons. The sequencing used CD45RA+ CD4+ T cells from PBMCs, pooled from several time points, collected from a donor given antiretroviral therapy, either interrupted or continuous. These TCRs come from a pool of human donors with HIV. Both conserved end residues are part of each CDR3. Each record gives: clone size, V gene, D gene, J gene, CDR3 protein, CDR3 DNA. The D gene is left open where the match is weak. The size entry is marked missing in some rows and otherwise reads once, few, many or a size class.

>many|TRBV14|.|TRBJ2-2
CASSDRLGGAGGELFF
TGTGCCAGCAGCGATAGACTTGGGGGCGCAGGCGGGGAGCTGTTTTTT
>.|TRBV5-8|.|TRBJ2-5
CASSLRAILETQYF
TGTGCCAGCAGCTTGAGAGCGATACTAGAGACCCAGTACTTC
>many|TRBV24-1|TRBD1|TRBJ2-3
CATSDWTGTGTDTQYF
TGTGCCACCAGTGATTGGACAGGGACGGGGACAGATACGCAGTATTTT
>many|TRBV19|TRBD1|TRBJ2-1
CASSIGRGQGIIMNEQFF
TGTGCCAGTAGTATCGGAAGAGGACAGGGAATAATAATGAATGAGCAGTTCTTC
>few|TRBV19|.|TRBJ2-7
CASSINVRGEQYF
TGTGCCAGTAGTATTAACGTCAGGGGCGAGCAGTACTTC
>few|TRBV7-3|.|TRBJ1-1
CASSPDPDLSEAFF
TGTGCCAGCAGCCCGGACCCAGACTTGTCTGAAGCTTTCTTT
>many|TRBV5-1|.|TRBJ1-6
CASSQDWRQSNSPLHF
TGCGCCAGCAGCCAAGACTGGAGACAGTCCAATTCACCCCTCCACTTT
>many|TRBV7-9|.|TRBJ1-2
CASSWEYGYTF
TGTGCCAGCAGCTGGGAGTATGGCTACACCTTC
>many|TRBV19|.|TRBJ1-4
CASSIDYSTAREKLFF
TGTGCCAGTAGTATAGATTATAGTACGGCGAGAGAAAAACTGTTTTTT
>many|TRBV12-2|.|TRBJ2-7
CASRPTGTSLSYEQYF
TGTGCAAGTCGCCCGACCGGGACTAGCCTTTCCTACGAGCAGTACTTC
>many|TRBV20-1|TRBD1|TRBJ2-1
CSAPRQGQQFF
TGCAGTGCTCCACGACAGGGGCAGCAGTTCTTC
>many|TRBV15|.|TRBJ1-5
CATSQAPGSNQPQHF
TGTGCCACCAGCCAGGCCCCGGGGAGCAATCAGCCCCAGCATTTT
>many|TRBV19|.|TRBJ2-5
CASSIGGAQETQYF
TGTGCCAGTAGTATTGGGGGGGCCCAAGAGACCCAGTACTTC
>many|TRBV11-2|.|TRBJ1-2
CASSSIGQRSYGYTF
TGTGCCAGCAGTTCTATCGGACAGAGAAGCTATGGCTACACCTTC
>many|TRBV25-1|.|TRBJ1-2
CASSERSYGYTF
TGTGCCAGCAGTGAAAGGAGCTATGGCTACACCTTC
>many|TRBV2|.|TRBJ2-7
CASSASPRDLEQYF
TGTGCCAGCAGTGCCTCCCCCCGGGACCTCGAGCAGTACTTC